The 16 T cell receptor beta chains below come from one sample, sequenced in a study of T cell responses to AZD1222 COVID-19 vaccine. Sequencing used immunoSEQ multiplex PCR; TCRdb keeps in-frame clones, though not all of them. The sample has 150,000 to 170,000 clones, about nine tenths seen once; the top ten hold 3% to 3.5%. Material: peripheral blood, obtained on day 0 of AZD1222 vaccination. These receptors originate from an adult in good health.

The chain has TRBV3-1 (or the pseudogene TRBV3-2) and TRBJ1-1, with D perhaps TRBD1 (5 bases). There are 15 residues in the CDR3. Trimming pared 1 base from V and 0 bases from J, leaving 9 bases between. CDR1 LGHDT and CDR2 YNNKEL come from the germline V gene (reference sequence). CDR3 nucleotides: TGTGCCAGCAGCCAAGCAGGGATTCTGAACACTGAAGCTTTCTTT. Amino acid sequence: CASSQAGILNTEAFF.

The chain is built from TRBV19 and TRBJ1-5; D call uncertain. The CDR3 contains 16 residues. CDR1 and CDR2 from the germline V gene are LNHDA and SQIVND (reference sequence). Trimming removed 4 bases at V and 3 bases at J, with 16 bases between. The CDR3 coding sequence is TGTGCCAGTAGTAAACCTCGTCAGGCCGCCAATCAGCCCCAGCATTTT. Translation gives CASSKPRQAANQPQHF. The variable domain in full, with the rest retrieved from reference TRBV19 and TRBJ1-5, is DGGITQSPKYLFRKEGQNVTLSCEQNLNHDAMYWYRQDPGQGLRLIYYSQIVNDFQKGDIAEGYSVSREKKESFPLTVTSAQKNPTAFYLCASSKPRQAANQPQHFGDGTRLSIL.

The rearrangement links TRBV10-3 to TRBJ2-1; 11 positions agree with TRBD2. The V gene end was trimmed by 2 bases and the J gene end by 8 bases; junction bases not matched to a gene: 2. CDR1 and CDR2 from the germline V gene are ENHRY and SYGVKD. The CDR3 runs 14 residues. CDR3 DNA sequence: TGTGCCATCAGTGAGACTAGCGGGGGATATGAGCAGTTCTTC. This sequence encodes CAISETSGGYEQFF.

The CDR3 sequence is CASSQDRYGVDEQFF. The CDR3 nucleotides are TGCGCCAGCAGCCAAGATAGGTATGGGGTCGATGAGCAGTTCTTC. The chain carries TRBV4-3 and TRBJ2-1, with D hard to call. Trimming removed 0 bases at V and 8 bases at J, with 14 bases between. This CDR3 is built from 15 residues. CDR1 and CDR2 from the germline V gene are LGHNA and YSLEER.

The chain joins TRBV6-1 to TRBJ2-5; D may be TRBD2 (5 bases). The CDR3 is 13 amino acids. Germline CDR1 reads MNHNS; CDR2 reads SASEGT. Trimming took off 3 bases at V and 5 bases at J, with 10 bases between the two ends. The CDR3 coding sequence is TGTGCCAGCAGTGAGGGAGTGTGGGAGACCCAGTACTTC. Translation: CASSEGVWETQYF.

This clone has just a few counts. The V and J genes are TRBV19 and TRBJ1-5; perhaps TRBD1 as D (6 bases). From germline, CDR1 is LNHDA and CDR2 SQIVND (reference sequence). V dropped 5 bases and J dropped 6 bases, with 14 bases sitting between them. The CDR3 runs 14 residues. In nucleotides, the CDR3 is TGTGCCAGTAGTTCTAACAGGGCGAGTCAGCCCCAGCATTTT. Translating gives CASSSNRASQPQHF.

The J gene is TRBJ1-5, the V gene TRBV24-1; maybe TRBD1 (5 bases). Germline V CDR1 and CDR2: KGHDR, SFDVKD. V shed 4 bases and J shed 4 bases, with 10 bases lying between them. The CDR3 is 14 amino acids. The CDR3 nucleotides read TGTGCCACCAGTGAGGGGACCTCTAATCAGCCCCAGCATTTT. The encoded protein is CATSEGTSNQPQHF.

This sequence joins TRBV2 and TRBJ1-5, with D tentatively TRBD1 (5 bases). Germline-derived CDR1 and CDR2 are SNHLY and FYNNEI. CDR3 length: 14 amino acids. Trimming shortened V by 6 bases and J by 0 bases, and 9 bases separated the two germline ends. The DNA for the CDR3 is TGTGCCAGCAGGGGCGACAGTAGCAATCAGCCCCAGCATTTT. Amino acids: CASRGDSSNQPQHF.

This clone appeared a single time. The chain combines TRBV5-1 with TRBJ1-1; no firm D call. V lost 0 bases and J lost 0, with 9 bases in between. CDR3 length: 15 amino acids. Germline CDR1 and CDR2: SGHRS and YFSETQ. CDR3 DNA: TGCGCCAGCAGCTTGGTAGCAGCCATGAACACTGAAGCTTTCTTT. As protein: CASSLVAAMNTEAFF.

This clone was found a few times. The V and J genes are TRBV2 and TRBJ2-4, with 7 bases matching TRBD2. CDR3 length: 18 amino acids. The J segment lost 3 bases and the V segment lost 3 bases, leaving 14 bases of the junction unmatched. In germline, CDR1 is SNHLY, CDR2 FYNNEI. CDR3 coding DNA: TGTGCCAGCAGTGACCCGGCGACTAGCATAGGCGTCAAAAACATTCAGTACTTC. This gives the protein CASSDPATSIGVKNIQYF.

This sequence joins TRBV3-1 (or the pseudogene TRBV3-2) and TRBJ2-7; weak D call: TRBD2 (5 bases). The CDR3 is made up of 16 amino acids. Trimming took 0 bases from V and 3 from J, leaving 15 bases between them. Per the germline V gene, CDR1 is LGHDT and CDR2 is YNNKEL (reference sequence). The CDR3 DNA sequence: TGTGCCAGCAGCCAAGATTTGGAGCGGAGCAGCTACGAGCAGTACTTC. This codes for CASSQDLERSSYEQYF.

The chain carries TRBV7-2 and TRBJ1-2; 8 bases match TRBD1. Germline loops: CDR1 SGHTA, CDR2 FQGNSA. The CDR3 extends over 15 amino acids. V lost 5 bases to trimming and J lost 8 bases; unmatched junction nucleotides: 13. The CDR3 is CASSEAGQGIYGYTF. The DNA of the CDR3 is TGTGCCAGCAGCGAGGCCGGACAGGGAATATACGGCTACACCTTC. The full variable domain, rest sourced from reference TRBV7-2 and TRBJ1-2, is GAGVSQSPSNKVTEKGKDVELRCDPISGHTALYWYRQSLGQGLEFLIYFQGNSAPDKSGLPSDRFSAERTGGSVSTLTIQRTQQEDSAVYLCASSEAGQGIYGYTFGSGTRLTVV.

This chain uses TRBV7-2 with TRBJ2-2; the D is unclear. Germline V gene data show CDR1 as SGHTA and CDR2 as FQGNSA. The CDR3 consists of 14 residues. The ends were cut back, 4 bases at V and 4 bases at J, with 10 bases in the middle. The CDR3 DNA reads TGTGCCAGCAGCTCCGTCGAGTCCACCGGGGAGCTGTTTTTT. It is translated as CASSSVESTGELFF.

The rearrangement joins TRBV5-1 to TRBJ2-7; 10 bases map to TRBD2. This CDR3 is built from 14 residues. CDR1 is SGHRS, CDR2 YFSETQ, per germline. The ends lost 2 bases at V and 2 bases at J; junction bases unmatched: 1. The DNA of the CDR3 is TGCGCCAGCAGCTTAACTAGCGGGGCCTACGAGCAGTACTTC. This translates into CASSLTSGAYEQYF.

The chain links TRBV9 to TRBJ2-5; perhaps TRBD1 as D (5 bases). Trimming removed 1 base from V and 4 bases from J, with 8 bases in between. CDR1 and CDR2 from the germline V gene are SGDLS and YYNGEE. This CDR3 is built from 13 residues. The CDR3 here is CASSVNGAETQYF. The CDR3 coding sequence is TGTGCCAGCAGCGTAAATGGGGCAGAGACCCAGTACTTC.

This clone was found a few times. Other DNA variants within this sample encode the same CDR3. CDR3 residues: CSVENTGELFF. The CDR3 DNA reads TGCAGCGTGGAGAACACCGGGGAGCTGTTTTTT. This sequence joins TRBV29-1 and TRBJ2-2; D gene ambiguous. Per the germline V gene, CDR1 is SQVTM and CDR2 is ANQGSEA. Trimming pared 6 bases from V and 1 base from J, leaving 3 bases between. CDR3 length: 11 residues.